The next 29 T cell receptor beta chains were all read from a single sample in a study of T cells in Graves' hyperthyroidism and ophthalmopathy. RNA transcripts were the template for amplifying TCR beta CDR3 regions. RT-PCR in the first round (using the HTBI primer set) targeted the TCR CDR3. MiXCR, applied by TCRdb to the multiplex PCR reads, yields one record per CDR3 protein. The repertoire holds approximately 620,000 distinct CDR3 sequences, 16% seen once, with roughly 3.3% in the top ten. The sequenced sample was blood. The receptor source for this set is a woman in her 40s with Graves' ophthalmopathy.

As for this clonotype: Given a much more abundant clone one base away, this may be a read error. Since the CDR3 does not end with the conserved phenylalanine or tryptophan, this likely comes from a read error. The chain combines TRBV20-1 with TRBJ1-5; D gene ambiguous. The CDR3 is made up of 13 amino acids. The germline V and J ends were trimmed by 1 base and 0 bases, with 4 bases remaining between them. Germline loops: CDR1 DFQATT, CDR2 SNEGSKA (reference sequence). The CDR3 sequence: CSARGDSNQPQHS. The CDR3 DNA follows: TGCAGTGCTAGAGGGGATAGCAATCAGCCCCAGCATTCT.

V is TRBV28 and J is TRBJ1-3; D ambiguous. With 4 bases removed from V and 0 bases from J, the gap between germline ends came to 10 bases. The CDR3 sequence is 15 residues long. The germline V gene encodes CDR1 MDHEN and CDR2 SYDVKM. This CDR3 is CASSSPDYSGNTIYF. CDR3 bases: TGTGCCAGCAGTTCACCGGACTACTCTGGAAACACCATATATTTT.

This clonotype came up many times. The chain is built from TRBV11-3 and TRBJ2-4, with D perhaps matching TRBD2 (5 bases). From germline, CDR1 is SGHNT and CDR2 YENEEA. The CDR3 has 16 amino acids. V shed 5 bases and J shed 0 bases, with 14 bases lying between them. The CDR3 region is CASSPRGALAKNIQYF. CDR3 nucleotides: TGTGCCAGCAGCCCTCGGGGAGCGCTAGCCAAAAACATTCAGTACTTC.

This clonotype came up a few times. The chain couples TRBV15 to TRBJ2-3, with 8 nucleotides matching TRBD1. In germline, CDR1 is LNHNV, CDR2 YYDKDF (reference sequence). CDR3 length equals 19 residues. V was pared by 4 bases and J by 0 bases, with 15 bases of the junction left unmatched. The CDR3: CATSNVRPGQGLSTDTQYF. DNA of the CDR3: TGTGCCACCAGCAACGTCAGACCCGGACAGGGCCTTAGCACAGATACGCAGTATTTT.

The chain couples TRBV5-1 to TRBJ2-5, with 13 bases that match TRBD2. The CDR3 is 17 residues long. Germline lookup yields CDR1 SGHRS and CDR2 YFSETQ. With 0 bases clipped from V and 4 bases from J, the junction kept 6 bases outside the gene matches. The CDR3 bases are TGCGCCAGCAGCTTGGGGCCGGGACTAGCGGGGAGAGAGACCCAGTACTTC. This encodes CASSLGPGLAGRETQYF.

This clonotype was observed many times. The chain couples TRBV2 to TRBJ1-2; 8 bases align to TRBD1. V gave up 6 bases and J gave up 6 bases; unmatched junction bases: 12. The CDR3 consists of 15 residues. Germline V gives CDR1 SNHLY, CDR2 FYNNEI. DNA for the CDR3: TGTGCCAGCAGGATAGGGGAAGGACAGGGAGATGGCTACACCTTC. Translated: CASRIGEGQGDGYTF.

This clonotype came up a few times. The chain uses TRBV19 and TRBJ2-1, with TRBD1 matching 8 bases. The CDR3 totals 15 residues. Germline CDR1 is LNHDA and CDR2 is SQIVND (reference sequence). Trimming took 3 bases from V and 2 from J; bases not matched to a gene: 3. CDR3 nucleotide sequence: TGTGCCAGTAGTATCGGGACAGGACCCTACAATGAGCAGTTCTTC. As protein: CASSIGTGPYNEQFF.

In regard to this clonotype: Since a much larger clone is just one base distant, this may be a read error. The chain combines TRBV7-2 with TRBJ2-1; D unclear. The DNA end is a closer match to TRBJ2-7, so the J assignment may be wrong. The CDR3 is 16 amino acids. The germline V gene has CDR1 SGHTA and CDR2 FQGNSA. CDR3 sequence: CASSLFVESSYNEQYF. The CDR3 DNA reads as TGTGCCAGCAGTTTATTCGTGGAGAGCTCCTACAATGAGCAGTACTTC.

In its sample, this clonotype was seen once. The V and J genes are TRBV19 and TRBJ1-5, with a possible D match to TRBD1 (6 bases). The ends were cut back, 6 bases at V and 3 bases at J, with 15 bases in the middle. The V gene's germline CDR1 is LNHDA and CDR2 SQIVND (reference sequence). The CDR3 totals 15 residues. The CDR3 region has the DNA TGTGCCAGTAGAAGGGGGGCCCGAATCAATCAGCCCCAGCATTTT. This encodes CASRRGARINQPQHF.

The chain couples TRBV12-3 or TRBV12-4 to TRBJ1-4, with 7 bases lining up with TRBD1. This CDR3 contains 15 residues. The V and J ends lost 1 base and 6 bases, in that order; junction bases with no gene match: 5. CDR3 coding DNA: TGTGCCAGCAGTTTAGGCGACAGGGCTTATGAAAAACTGTTTTTT. Encoded protein: CASSLGDRAYEKLFF.

This clonotype was seen many times. This sequence joins TRBV20-1 and TRBJ2-7, with 8 bases aligning to TRBD2. V gave up 3 bases and J gave up 3 bases; unmatched junction bases: 7. The germline V gene has CDR1 DFQATT and CDR2 SNEGSKA (reference sequence). The CDR3 contains 14 residues. CDR3 sequence reads: CSARPTSGRYEQYF. CDR3 sequence (DNA): TGCAGTGCTAGGCCTACTAGCGGCCGCTACGAGCAGTACTTC.

The rearrangement uses TRBV4-1 and TRBJ2-7; a weak D match, TRBD1 (7 bases). This CDR3 is 15 amino acids long. V shed 2 bases and J shed 4 bases, with 15 bases lying between them. CDR1 is MGHRA and CDR2 is YSYEKL in the germline V gene. The CDR3 reads CASSQPGQGGYEQYF. The CDR3 DNA reads as TGCGCCAGCAGCCAACCGGGCCAGGGGGGATACGAGCAGTACTTC.

About this clonotype itself: A junction boundary mismatches the germline segment, possibly from a read error. The chain employs TRBV12-3 or TRBV12-4 and TRBJ2-1; 7 positions match TRBD1. CDR3 length: 14 residues. The CDR3 spells CAISDPGQIYEQFF. The CDR3 nucleotides are TGTGCCATCAGTGACCCGGGACAGATCTACGAGCAGTTCTTC.

The V call is TRBV7-9, the J call TRBJ2-1; D is unresolved. Trimming pared 5 bases from V and 9 bases from J, leaving 23 bases between. This CDR3 spans 16 amino acids. Germline V gene sequence: CDR1 SEHNR, CDR2 FQNEAQ (reference sequence). CDR3 loop: CASSPRRAPGLGEQFF. DNA for the CDR3: TGTGCCAGCAGCCCACGCCGGGCCCCGGGCCTCGGTGAGCAGTTCTTC.

This clonotype was seen a handful of times. V usage is TRBV10-3 and J usage is TRBJ1-1; D not resolved. The germline CDR1 and CDR2 sequences are ENHRY and SYGVKD. Trimming pared 9 bases from V and 3 bases from J, leaving 17 bases between. This CDR3 is built from 14 residues. The CDR3 sequence: CAISLTEADTEAFF. The CDR3 bases are TGTGCCATTAGCCTGACTGAAGCAGACACTGAAGCTTTCTTT.

This clonotype showed up many times. V gene TRBV20-1 combines with J gene TRBJ2-1; 11 nucleotides match TRBD2. Germline V gene data show CDR1 as DFQATT and CDR2 as SNEGSKA (reference sequence). This CDR3 is 13 amino acids long. The CDR3 DNA follows: TGCGGTATAAGGGGACTAGCGGACAATGAGCAGTTCTTC. This encodes CGIRGLADNEQFF.

This chain links TRBV6-1 with TRBJ2-1, with 12 bases matching TRBD2. V was clipped by 5 bases and J by 9 bases; unmatched bases: 14. Germline CDR1 and CDR2: MNHNS and SASEGT. This CDR3 is 17 amino acids long. This CDR3 reads CASSRSTSGGTSPEQFF. CDR3 sequence (DNA): TGTGCCAGCAGTCGATCGACTAGCGGGGGCACATCCCCTGAGCAGTTCTTC.

In this sample, this clonotype turned up many times. The chain links TRBV28 to TRBJ2-1, with 8 bases fitting TRBD2. V dropped 5 bases and J dropped 3; count of bases not matched to a gene: 12. The CDR3 runs 17 residues. Germline V gives CDR1 MDHEN, CDR2 SYDVKM. In DNA form, the CDR3 reads TGTGCCAGCAGTCCATCCACGGCTAGCGGGTACTACAATGAGCAGTTCTTC. This encodes CASSPSTASGYYNEQFF.

In this sample, this clonotype turned up a few times. The V call is TRBV30, the J call TRBJ1-1; D remains ambiguous. Germline V gene lookup returns CDR1 GTSNPN and CDR2 SVGIG (reference sequence). Between the trimmed V and J ends, which lost 2 bases and 5 bases, there was a span of 9 bases. The CDR3 contains 12 residues. The CDR3 region has the DNA TGTGCCTGGAGTCTTTCTGTGACTGAAGCTTTCTTT. Translation gives CAWSLSVTEAFF.

On this clonotype: Being one base from a much bigger clone, this may be a read error. The chain combines TRBV7-9 with TRBJ2-3; TRBD2 aligns across 7 bases. Germline V gene sequence: CDR1 SEHNR, CDR2 FQNEAQ (reference sequence). The CDR3 spans 15 residues. CDR3 in DNA: TGTGCCAGCAGCTTGATGGGGGGGAACACAGATACGCGGTATTTT. This encodes CASSLMGGNTDTRYF.

J is TRBJ1-3 and V is TRBV29-1; maybe TRBD1 (6 bases). Trimming stripped 5 bases from V and 2 bases from J, with 13 bases between. The CDR3 has 14 residues. CDR1 is SQVTM and CDR2 is ANQGSEA in the germline V gene. This CDR3 reads CSVQTGSPGNTIYF. CDR3 in DNA: TGCAGCGTTCAGACAGGTTCCCCTGGAAACACCATATATTTT. Drawing the rest from reference TRBV29-1 and TRBJ1-3, the complete variable domain is SAVISQKPSRDICQRGTSLTIQCQVDSQVTMMFWYRQQPGQSLTLIATANQGSEATYESGFVIDKFPISRPNLTFSTLTVSNMSPEDSSIYLCSVQTGSPGNTIYFGEGSWLTVV.

This clonotype has ten or more counts. The V gene is TRBV3-1, the J gene TRBJ1-1; possible D gene TRBD1, 5 bases. This CDR3 is built from 16 residues. Germline CDR1 and CDR2: LGHDT and YNNKEL (reference sequence). V gave up 2 bases and J gave up 6 bases, with 19 bases separating them. CDR3 DNA sequence: TGTGCCAGCAGCCAATCAGGCTGGAGGGGCCCTCCTGAAGCTTTCTTT. Translating gives CASSQSGWRGPPEAFF.

This clonotype was recorded at least ten times. The chain is built from TRBV18 and TRBJ1-4; D unclear. The CDR3 spans 14 residues. Between the trimmed V and J ends, which lost 6 bases and 4 bases, there was a span of 12 bases. Germline assignment: CDR1 KGHSH and CDR2 LQKENI. CDR3: CASSQQRGNEKLFF. CDR3 DNA sequence: TGTGCCAGCTCTCAACAACGCGGTAATGAAAAACTGTTTTTT.

This clonotype was detected many times. This CDR3 is CASNPNTLTYNEQFF. The CDR3 DNA reads as TGTGCCAGCAACCCAAACACGTTAACCTACAATGAGCAGTTCTTC. The genes are TRBV6-2 or TRBV6-3 and TRBJ2-1; no clear D gene. Germline values: CDR1 MNHEY, CDR2 SVGEGT. The CDR3 is 15 amino acids. Trimming left V 7 bases short and J 2 bases short, with 15 bases between.

This clonotype was seen more than once but under ten times. The V call is TRBV2, the J call TRBJ2-7; D is possibly TRBD1 or TRBD2 (6 bases each). Germline CDR1 is SNHLY and CDR2 is FYNNEI. The length of the CDR3 is 14 residues. V lost 6 bases and J lost 5, with 17 bases in between. CDR3 in amino acids: CASSGGLRGHEQYF. The CDR3, as DNA: TGTGCCAGCAGCGGGGGCCTCCGGGGCCACGAGCAGTACTTC.

This clonotype was found a few times. The rearrangement links TRBV20-1 to TRBJ1-5; D possibly corresponds to TRBD1 (5 bases). Between the trimmed V and J ends, which lost 5 bases and 8 bases, there was a span of 19 bases. This CDR3 is 14 amino acids long. Per germline, CDR1 DFQATT and CDR2 SNEGSKA (reference sequence). The CDR3 region is CSALPGTDTKPQHF. In DNA form, the CDR3 reads TGCAGTGCTCTCCCCGGGACGGATACGAAGCCCCAGCATTTT.

The CDR3 region is CAWSVLAGPFF. The CDR3 DNA reads as TGTGCCTGGAGTGTACTCGCCGGGCCGTTCTTC. V usage is TRBV30 and J usage is TRBJ2-1; D ambiguous. This CDR3 has 11 amino acids. CDR1 is GTSNPN and CDR2 is SVGIG in the germline V gene (reference sequence). V lost 0 bases and J lost 15, with 12 bases in between.

There are many counts of this clonotype. J is TRBJ2-3 and V is TRBV6-5, with 7 bases identical to TRBD2. The CDR3 runs to 15 residues. In germline, CDR1 is MNHEY, CDR2 SVGAGI. V dropped 2 bases and J dropped 1; count of bases not matched to a gene: 3. The CDR3 spells CASSYAGVGTDTQYF. CDR3 in DNA: TGTGCCAGCAGTTACGCGGGAGTGGGCACAGATACGCAGTATTTT.

The chain uses TRBV7-8 and TRBJ2-1; 12 bases align to TRBD2. Germline lookup yields CDR1 SGHVS and CDR2 FQNEAQ. The CDR3 is made up of 17 amino acids. V shed 5 bases and J 0 bases; nucleotides not matched to a gene: 5. Here the CDR3 reads CASSPLAGGPSYNEQFF. In DNA, the CDR3 is TGTGCCAGCAGCCCACTAGCGGGAGGTCCCTCCTACAATGAGCAGTTCTTC.